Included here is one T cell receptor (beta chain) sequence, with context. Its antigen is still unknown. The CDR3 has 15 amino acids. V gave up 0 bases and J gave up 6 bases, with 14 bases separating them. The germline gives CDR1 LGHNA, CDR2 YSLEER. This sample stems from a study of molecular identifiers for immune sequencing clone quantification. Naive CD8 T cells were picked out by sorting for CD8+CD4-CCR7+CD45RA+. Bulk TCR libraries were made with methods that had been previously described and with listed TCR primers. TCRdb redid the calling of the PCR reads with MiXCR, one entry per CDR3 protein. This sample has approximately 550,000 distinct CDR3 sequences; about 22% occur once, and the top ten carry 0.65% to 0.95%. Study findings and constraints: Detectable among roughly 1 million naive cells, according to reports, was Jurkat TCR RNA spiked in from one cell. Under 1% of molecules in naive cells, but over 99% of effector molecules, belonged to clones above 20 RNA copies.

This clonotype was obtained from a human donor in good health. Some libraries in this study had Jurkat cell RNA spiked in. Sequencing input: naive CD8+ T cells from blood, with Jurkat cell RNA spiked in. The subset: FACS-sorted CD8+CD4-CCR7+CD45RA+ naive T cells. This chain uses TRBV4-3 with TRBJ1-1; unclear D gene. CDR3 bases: TGCGCCAGCAGCCAAGATGGGTCCTCTTCTGCTGAAGCTTTCTTT. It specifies CASSQDGSSSAEAFF.